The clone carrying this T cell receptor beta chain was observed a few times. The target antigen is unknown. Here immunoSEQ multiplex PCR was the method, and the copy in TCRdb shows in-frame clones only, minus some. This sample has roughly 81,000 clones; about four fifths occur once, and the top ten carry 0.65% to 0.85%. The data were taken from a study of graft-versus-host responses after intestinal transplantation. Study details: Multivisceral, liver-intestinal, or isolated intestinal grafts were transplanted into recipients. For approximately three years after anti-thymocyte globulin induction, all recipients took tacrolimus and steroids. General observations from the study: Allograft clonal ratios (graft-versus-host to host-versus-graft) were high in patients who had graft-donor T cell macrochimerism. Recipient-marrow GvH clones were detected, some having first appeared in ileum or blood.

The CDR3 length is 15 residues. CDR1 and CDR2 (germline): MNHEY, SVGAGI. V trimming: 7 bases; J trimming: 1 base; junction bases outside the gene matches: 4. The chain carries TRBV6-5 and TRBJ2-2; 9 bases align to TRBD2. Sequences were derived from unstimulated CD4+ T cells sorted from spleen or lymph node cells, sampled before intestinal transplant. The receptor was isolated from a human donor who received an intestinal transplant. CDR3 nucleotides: TGTGCCAGCACCCTAGCGGGACGGAACACCGGGGAGCTGTTTTTT. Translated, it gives CASTLAGRNTGELFF.